This T cell receptor (beta chain) was sequenced in a study of blood T cell repertoires in COVID-19. Study-wide background: PBMCs, B-cell-depleted T cells, or T cells provided the cDNA or gDNA that made up the material.

Source study methods: Nucleated cell number was recorded as an estimate derived from reference gene primer amplification. Assay used: immunoSEQ multiplex PCR; TCRdb lists only in-frame clones, some missing. Clone size and V and J calls were adopted from that table, with D and trimming inferred from the DNA. The sample includes 95,000 to 120,000 clones, over 65% of them seen just once. Only a few counts were recorded for this clone. With 8 bases removed from V and 0 bases from J, the gap between germline ends came to 11 bases. The CDR3 runs to 13 residues. The germline V gene encodes CDR1 MNHEY and CDR2 SVGAGI.

This chain joins TRBV6-5 and TRBJ2-7; D is possibly TRBD1 (5 bases). The sequenced sample was peripheral blood. The receptor was derived from a woman between 40 and 50 years old with acute or convalescent COVID-19. The CDR3 loop is CASGTGGSYEQYF. The CDR3 DNA follows: TGTGCCAGCGGAACAGGCGGCTCCTACGAGCAGTACTTC.